This T cell receptor beta chain was recorded in a study of blood T cell repertoires in COVID-19. As for the study in general: PBMCs, B-cell-depleted T cells, or T cells provided the cDNA or gDNA that made up the material.

Assay used: immunoSEQ multiplex PCR; TCRdb lists only in-frame clones, some missing. The data hold about 140,000 clones, with 75% to 90% observed a single time. Everyone who took part was 18 to 89 years old, and they came from roughly 25 US areas. The CDR3 extends over 14 amino acids. V lost 4 bases, J lost 5 bases, and 13 bases lay in between. CDR1 and CDR2 (germline): SGHTS, YDEGEE. The gene calls are TRBV5-8 and TRBJ1-5, with D uncertain. Sequencing was performed on PBMCs or T cells enriched from blood (not recorded which). This clonotype was sampled from a man in his forties or fifties in a cohort exposed to, infected with or recovered from COVID-19 (not recorded which). CDR3: CASSIGLPDQPQHF. Here the CDR3 DNA reads TGTGCCAGCAGCATCGGACTTCCTGATCAGCCCCAGCATTTT.